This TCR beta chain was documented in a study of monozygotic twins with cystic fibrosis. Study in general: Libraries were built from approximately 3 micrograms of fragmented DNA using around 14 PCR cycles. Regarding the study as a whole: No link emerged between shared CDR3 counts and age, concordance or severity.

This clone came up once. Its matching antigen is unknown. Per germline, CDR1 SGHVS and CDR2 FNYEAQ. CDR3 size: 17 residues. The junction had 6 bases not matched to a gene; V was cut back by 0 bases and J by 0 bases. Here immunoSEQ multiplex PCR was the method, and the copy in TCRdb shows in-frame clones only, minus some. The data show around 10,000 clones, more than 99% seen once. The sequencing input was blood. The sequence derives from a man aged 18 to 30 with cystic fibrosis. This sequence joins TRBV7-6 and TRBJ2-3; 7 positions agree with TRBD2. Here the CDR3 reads CASSLAGGPWSTDTQYF. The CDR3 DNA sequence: TGTGCCAGCAGCTTAGCGGGAGGGCCATGGAGCACAGATACGCAGTATTTT.